This T cell receptor (beta chain) was retrieved from a study of blood T cells in healthy people across ages. This clonotype has just a few counts. The second PCR ran about 6 to 12 cycles with a sample-barcoded 5' primer and J-beta primers. MiXCR, applied by TCRdb to the 5' RACE reads, yields one record per CDR3 protein. The table lists under 950,000 distinct CDR3 sequences, approximately 21% of them singletons, with roughly 22% in the top ten. V was clipped by 5 bases and J by 2 bases, with 12 bases between them. Germline assignment: CDR1 MGHRA and CDR2 YSYEKL. This CDR3 contains 14 residues. This chain joins TRBV4-1 and TRBJ1-2; D is perhaps TRBD1 (5 bases). Sequencing was performed on blood. The clonotype originates from a man aged 65-85 years in good health. DNA of the CDR3: TGCGCCAGCAGCACGGACACCGTGAACTATGGCTACACCTTC. Its translation is CASSTDTVNYGYTF.